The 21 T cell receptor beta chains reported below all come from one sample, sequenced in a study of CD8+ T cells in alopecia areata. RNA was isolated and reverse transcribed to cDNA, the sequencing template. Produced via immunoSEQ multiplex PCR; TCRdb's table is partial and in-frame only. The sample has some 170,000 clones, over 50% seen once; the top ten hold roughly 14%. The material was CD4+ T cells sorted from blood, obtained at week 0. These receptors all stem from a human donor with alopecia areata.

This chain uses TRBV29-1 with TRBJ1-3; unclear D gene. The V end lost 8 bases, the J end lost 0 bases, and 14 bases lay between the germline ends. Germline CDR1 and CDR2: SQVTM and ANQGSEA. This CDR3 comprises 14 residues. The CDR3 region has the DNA TGCAGCTCTTCAGACGAAAACTCTGGAAACACCATATATTTT. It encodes CSSSDENSGNTIYF.

CDR3 coding DNA: TGCGCCAGCAGCCAAGATGACAGGGTAGGCACTGAAGCTTTCTTT. It codes for CASSQDDRVGTEAFF. The chain joins TRBV4-1 to TRBJ1-1, with TRBD1 matching 7 bases. The germline gives CDR1 MGHRA, CDR2 YSYEKL. V lost 0 bases to trimming and J lost 4 bases; unmatched junction nucleotides: 5. The CDR3 totals 15 residues.

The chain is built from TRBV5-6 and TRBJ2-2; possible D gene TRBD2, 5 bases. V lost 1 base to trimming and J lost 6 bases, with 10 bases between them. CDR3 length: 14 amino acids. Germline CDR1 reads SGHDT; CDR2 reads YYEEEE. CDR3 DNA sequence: TGTGCCAGCAGCTTGCTTTCGGGGTCCGGGGAGCTGTTTTTT. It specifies CASSLLSGSGELFF. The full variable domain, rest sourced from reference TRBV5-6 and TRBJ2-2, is DAGVTQSPTHLIKTRGQQVTLRCSPKSGHDTVSWYQQALGQGPQFIFQYYEEEERQRGNFPDRFSGHQFPNYSSELNVNALLLGDSALYLCASSLLSGSGELFFGEGSRLTVL.

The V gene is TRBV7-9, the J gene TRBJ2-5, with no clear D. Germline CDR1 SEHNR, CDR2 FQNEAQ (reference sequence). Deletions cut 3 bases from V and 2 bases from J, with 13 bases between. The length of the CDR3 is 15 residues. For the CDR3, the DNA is TGTGCCAGCAGCTTTAGCACAGTAAAACAAGAGACCCAGTACTTC. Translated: CASSFSTVKQETQYF.

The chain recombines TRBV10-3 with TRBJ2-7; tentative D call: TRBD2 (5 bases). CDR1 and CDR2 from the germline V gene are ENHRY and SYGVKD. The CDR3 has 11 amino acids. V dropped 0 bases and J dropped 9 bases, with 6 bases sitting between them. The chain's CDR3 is CAISESRAQYF. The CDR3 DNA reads TGTGCCATCAGTGAGTCGAGGGCGCAGTACTTC.

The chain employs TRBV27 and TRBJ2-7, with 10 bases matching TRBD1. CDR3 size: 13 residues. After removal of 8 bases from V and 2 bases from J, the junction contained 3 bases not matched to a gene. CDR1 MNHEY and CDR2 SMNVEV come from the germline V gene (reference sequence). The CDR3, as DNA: TGTGCCAGCCGACAGGGGGCGACCTACGAGCAGTACTTC. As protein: CASRQGATYEQYF.

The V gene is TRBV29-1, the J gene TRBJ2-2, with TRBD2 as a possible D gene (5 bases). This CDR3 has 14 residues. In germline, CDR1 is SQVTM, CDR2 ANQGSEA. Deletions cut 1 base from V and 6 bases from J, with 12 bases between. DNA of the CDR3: TGCAGCGTTGAAGTCGTCCGGAGGTCCGGGGAGCTGTTTTTT. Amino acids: CSVEVVRRSGELFF.

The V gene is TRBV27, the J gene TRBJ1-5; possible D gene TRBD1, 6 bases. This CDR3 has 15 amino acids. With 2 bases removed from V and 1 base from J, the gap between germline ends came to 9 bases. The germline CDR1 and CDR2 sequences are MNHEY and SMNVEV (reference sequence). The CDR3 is CASSLQGQSNQPQHF. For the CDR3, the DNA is TGTGCCAGCAGTTTACAAGGACAGAGCAATCAGCCCCAGCATTTT.

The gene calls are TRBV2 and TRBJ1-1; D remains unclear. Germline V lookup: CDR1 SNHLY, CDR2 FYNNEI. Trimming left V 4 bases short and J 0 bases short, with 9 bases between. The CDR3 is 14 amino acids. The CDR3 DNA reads TGTGCCAGCAGTGGTATATCAGTGAACACTGAAGCTTTCTTT. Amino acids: CASSGISVNTEAFF.

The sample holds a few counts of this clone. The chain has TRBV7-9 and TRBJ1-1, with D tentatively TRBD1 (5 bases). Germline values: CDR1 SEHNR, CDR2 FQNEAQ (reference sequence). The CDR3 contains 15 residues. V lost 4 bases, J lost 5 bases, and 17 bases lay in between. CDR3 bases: TGTGCCAGCAGCTATTCACCAGGGAGGCGGACTGAAGCTTTCTTT. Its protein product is CASSYSPGRRTEAFF.

The CDR3 DNA sequence: TGCAGTGCCAGGTCAGCCTACGAGCAGTACTTC. Amino acid sequence: CSARSAYEQYF. The chain is built from TRBV20-1 and TRBJ2-7; the D is unclear. Trimming took off 6 bases at V and 2 bases at J, with 8 bases between the two ends. Germline assignment: CDR1 DFQATT and CDR2 SNEGSKA (reference sequence). This CDR3 spans 11 amino acids.

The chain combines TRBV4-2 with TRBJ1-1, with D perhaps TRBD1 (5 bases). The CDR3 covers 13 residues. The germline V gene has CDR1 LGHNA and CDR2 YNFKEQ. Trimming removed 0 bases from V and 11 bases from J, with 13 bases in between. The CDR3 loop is CASSQEFRVGAFF. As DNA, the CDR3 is TGTGCCAGCAGCCAAGAGTTCAGGGTTGGTGCTTTCTTT.

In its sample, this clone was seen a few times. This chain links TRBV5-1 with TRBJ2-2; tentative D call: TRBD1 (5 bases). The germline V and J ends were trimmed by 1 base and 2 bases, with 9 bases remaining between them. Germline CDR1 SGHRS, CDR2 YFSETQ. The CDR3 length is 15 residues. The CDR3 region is CASSLTDSNTGELFF. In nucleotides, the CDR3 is TGCGCCAGCAGCTTGACCGACAGTAACACCGGGGAGCTGTTTTTT.

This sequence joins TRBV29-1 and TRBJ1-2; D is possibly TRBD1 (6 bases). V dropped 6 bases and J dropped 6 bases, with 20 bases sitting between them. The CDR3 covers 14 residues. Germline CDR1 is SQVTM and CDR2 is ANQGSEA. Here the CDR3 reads CSVILRGVGHGYTF. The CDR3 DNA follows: TGCAGCGTCATACTCAGGGGTGTCGGGCATGGCTACACCTTC.

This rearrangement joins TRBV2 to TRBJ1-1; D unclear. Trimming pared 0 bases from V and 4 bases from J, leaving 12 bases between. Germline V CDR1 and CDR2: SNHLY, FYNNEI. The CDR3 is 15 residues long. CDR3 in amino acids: CASSEAGPPATEAFF. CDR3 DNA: TGTGCCAGCAGTGAAGCCGGACCCCCGGCCACTGAAGCTTTCTTT.

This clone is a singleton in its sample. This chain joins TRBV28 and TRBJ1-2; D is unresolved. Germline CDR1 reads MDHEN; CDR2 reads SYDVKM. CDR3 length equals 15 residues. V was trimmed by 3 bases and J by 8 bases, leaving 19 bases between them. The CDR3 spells CASSFRAGPMEGYTF. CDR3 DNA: TGTGCCAGCAGTTTTCGGGCAGGCCCAATGGAGGGCTACACCTTC.

The CDR3 coding sequence is TGTGCCAGCAACCCGGGACAGGTCGCCAAAAACATTCAGTACTTC. Translation: CASNPGQVAKNIQYF. This chain joins TRBV5-5 and TRBJ2-4, with 8 positions matching TRBD1. The CDR3 is 15 amino acids. Germline CDR1 SGHKS, CDR2 YYEKEE (reference sequence). Trimming at V came to 6 bases and at J to 1 base, leaving 6 bases not matched to a gene. Full variable domain (remainder filled in from reference TRBV5-5 and TRBJ2-4): DAGVTQSPTHLIKTRGQQVTLRCSPISGHKSVSWYQQVLGQGPQFIFQYYEKEERGRGNFPDRFSARQFPNYSSELNVNALLLGDSALYLCASNPGQVAKNIQYFGAGTRLSVL.

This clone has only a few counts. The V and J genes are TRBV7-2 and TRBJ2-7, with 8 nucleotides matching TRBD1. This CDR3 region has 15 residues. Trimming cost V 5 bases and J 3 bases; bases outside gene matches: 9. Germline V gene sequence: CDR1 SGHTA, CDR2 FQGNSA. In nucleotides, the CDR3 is TGTGCCAGCAGCAGCCAGGGGGCTAGAGGCTACGAGCAGTACTTC. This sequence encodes CASSSQGARGYEQYF.

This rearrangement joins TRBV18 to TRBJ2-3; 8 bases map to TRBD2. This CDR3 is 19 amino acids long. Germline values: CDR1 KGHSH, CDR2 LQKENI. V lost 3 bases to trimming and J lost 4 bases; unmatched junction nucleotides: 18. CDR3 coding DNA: TGTGCCAGCTCACCTCCCCCAGCGGGGGTCCACGGTAGCTCAGATACGCAGTATTTT. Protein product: CASSPPPAGVHGSSDTQYF.

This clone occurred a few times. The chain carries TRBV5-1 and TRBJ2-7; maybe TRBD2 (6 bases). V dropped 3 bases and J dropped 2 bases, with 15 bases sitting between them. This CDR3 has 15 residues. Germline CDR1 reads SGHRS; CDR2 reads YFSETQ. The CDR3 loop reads CASSSAGGATYEQYF. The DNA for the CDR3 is TGCGCCAGCAGCTCGGCTGGCGGGGCCACCTACGAGCAGTACTTC.

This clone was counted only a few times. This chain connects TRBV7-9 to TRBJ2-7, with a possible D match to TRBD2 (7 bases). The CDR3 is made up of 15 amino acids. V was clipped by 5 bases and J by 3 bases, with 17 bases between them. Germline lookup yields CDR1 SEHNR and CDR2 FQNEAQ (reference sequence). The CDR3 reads CASSPLAGALYEQYF. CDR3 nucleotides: TGTGCCAGCAGCCCACTTGCGGGGGCTCTCTACGAGCAGTACTTC.